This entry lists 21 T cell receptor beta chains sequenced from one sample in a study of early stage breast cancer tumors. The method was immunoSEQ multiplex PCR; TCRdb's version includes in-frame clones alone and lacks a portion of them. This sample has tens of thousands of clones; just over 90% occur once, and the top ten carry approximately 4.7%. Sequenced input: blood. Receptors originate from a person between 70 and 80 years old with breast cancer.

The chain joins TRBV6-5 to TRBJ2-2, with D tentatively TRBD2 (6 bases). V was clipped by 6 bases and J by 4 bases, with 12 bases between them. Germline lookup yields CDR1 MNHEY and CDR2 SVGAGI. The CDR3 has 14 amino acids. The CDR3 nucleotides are TGTGCCAGCAGCCTCGGGGAGGTCACCGGGGAGCTGTTTTTT. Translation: CASSLGEVTGELFF.

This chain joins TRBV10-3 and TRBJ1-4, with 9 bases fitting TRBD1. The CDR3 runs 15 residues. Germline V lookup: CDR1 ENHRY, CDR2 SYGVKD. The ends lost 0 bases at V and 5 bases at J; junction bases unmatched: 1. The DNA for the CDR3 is TGTGCCATCAGTGAGTCGGACAGGGGAAATGAAAAACTGTTTTTT. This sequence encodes CAISESDRGNEKLFF.

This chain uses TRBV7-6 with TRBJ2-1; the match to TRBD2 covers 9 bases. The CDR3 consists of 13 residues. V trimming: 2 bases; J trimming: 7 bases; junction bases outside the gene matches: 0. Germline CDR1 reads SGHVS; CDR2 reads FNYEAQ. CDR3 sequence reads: CASSLSGRNEQFF. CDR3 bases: TGTGCCAGCAGCTTAAGCGGGAGGAATGAGCAGTTCTTC.

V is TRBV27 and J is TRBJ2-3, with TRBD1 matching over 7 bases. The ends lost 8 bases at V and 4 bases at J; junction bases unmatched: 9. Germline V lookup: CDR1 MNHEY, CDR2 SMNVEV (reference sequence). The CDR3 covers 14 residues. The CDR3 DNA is TGTGCCAGCGGCGCAGGGGGTTACGCAGATACGCAGTATTTT. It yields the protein CASGAGGYADTQYF.

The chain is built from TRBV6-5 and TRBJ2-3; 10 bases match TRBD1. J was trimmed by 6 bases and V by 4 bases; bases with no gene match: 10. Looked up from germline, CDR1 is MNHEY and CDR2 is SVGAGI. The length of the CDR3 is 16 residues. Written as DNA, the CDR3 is TGTGCCAGCAGTTCGGACAGGGGGTCGGGGGGGGATACGCAGTATTTT. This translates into CASSSDRGSGGDTQYF.

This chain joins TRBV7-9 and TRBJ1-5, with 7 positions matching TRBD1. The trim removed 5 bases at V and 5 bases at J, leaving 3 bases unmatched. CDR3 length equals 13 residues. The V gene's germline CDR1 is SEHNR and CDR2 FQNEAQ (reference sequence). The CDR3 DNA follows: TGTGCCAGCAGCACCCAGGGGGATCAGCCCCAGCATTTT. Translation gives CASSTQGDQPQHF.

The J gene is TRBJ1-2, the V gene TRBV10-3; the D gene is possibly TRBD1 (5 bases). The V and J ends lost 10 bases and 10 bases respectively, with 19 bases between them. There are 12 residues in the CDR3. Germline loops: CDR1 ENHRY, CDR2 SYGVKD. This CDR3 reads CATMTEASSYTF. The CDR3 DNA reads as TGTGCCACCATGACAGAAGCGTCCTCCTACACCTTC.

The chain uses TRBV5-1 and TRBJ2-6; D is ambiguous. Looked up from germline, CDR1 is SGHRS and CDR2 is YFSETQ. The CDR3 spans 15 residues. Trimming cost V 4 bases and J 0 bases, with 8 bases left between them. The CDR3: CASSQRYSGANVLTF. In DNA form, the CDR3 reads TGCGCCAGCAGCCAGAGGTACTCTGGGGCCAACGTCCTGACTTTC.

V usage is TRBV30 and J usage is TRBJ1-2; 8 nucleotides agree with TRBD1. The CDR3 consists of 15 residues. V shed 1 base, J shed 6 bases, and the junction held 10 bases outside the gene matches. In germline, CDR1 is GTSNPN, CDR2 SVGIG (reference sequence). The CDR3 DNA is TGTGCCTGGAGTGAGGTCCTACAGGGGGGGAATGGCTACACCTTC. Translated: CAWSEVLQGGNGYTF.

The CDR3 loop is CASSLVGQPSNQPQHF. The DNA of the CDR3 is TGTGCCAGCAGCTTAGTGGGACAGCCTAGCAATCAGCCCCAGCATTTT. The genes are TRBV7-2 and TRBJ1-5; 7 bases align to TRBD1. Germline loops: CDR1 SGHTA, CDR2 FQGNSA. Trimming took 1 base from V and 0 from J; bases not matched to a gene: 3. This CDR3 spans 16 amino acids.

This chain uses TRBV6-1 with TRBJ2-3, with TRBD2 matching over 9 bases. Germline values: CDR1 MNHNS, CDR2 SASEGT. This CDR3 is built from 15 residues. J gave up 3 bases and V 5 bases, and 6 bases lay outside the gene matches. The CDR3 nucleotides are TGTGCCAGCAGTCCCCTTGCGGGAGGGACAGATACGCAGTATTTT. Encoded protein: CASSPLAGGTDTQYF.

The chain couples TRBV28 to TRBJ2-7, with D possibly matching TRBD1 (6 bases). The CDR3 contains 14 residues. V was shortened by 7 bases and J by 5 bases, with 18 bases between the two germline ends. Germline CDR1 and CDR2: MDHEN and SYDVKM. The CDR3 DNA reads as TGTGCCAGCAACTTACAATCCGGGACAAACGAGCAGTACTTC. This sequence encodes CASNLQSGTNEQYF.

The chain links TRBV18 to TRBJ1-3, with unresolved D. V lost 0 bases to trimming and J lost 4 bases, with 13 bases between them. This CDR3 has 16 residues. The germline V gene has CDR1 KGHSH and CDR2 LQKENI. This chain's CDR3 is CASSPPGSVRGNTIYF. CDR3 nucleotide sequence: TGTGCCAGCTCACCACCGGGCTCAGTGAGAGGAAACACCATATATTTT.

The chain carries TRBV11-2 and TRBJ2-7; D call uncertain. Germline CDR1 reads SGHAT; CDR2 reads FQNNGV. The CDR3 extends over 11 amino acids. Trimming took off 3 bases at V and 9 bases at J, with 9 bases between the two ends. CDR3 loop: CASSFIESQYF. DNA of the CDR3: TGTGCCAGCAGCTTTATTGAGTCGCAGTACTTC.

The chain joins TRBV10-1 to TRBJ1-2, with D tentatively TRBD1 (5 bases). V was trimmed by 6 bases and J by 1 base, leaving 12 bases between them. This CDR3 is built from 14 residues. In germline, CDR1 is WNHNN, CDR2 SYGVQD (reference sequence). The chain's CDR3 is CASSPPGFNYGYTF. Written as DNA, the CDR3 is TGCGCCAGCAGCCCCCCAGGGTTTAACTATGGCTACACCTTC.

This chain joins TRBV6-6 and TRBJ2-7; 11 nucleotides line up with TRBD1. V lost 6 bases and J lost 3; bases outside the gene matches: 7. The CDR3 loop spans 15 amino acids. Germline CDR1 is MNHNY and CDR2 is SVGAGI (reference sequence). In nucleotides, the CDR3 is TGTGCCAGCAGAGAGGACAGGGGGCGCGACTACGAGCAGTACTTC. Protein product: CASREDRGRDYEQYF.

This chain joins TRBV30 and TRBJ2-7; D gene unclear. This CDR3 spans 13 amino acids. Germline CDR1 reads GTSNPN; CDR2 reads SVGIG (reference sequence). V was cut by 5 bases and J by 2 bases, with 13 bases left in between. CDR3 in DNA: TGTGCCTGGGACCCTAGTGGTACCTACGAGCAGTACTTC. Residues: CAWDPSGTYEQYF.

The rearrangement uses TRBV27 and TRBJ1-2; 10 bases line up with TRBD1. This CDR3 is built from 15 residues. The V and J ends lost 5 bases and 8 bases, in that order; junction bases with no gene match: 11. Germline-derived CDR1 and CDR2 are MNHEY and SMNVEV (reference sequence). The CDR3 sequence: CASSPNSDRGGGYTF. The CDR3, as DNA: TGTGCCAGCAGTCCGAACTCGGACAGGGGGGGAGGCTACACCTTC.

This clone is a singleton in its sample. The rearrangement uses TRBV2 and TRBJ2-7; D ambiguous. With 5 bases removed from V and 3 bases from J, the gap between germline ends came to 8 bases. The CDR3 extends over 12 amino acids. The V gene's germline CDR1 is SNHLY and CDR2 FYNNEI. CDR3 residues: CASSYTDYEQYF. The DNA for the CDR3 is TGTGCCAGCAGTTACACAGACTACGAGCAGTACTTC. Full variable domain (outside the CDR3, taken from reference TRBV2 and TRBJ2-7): EPEVTQTPSHQVTQMGQEVILRCVPISNHLYFYWYRQILGQKVEFLVSFYNNEISEKSEIFDDQFSVERPDGSNFTLKIRSTKLEDSAMYFCASSYTDYEQYFGPGTRLTVT.

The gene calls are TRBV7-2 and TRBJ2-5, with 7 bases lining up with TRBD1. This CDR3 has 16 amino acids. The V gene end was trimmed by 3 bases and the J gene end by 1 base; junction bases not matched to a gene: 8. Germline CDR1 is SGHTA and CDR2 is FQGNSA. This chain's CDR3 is CASSLSIGTAQETQYF. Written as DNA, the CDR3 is TGTGCCAGCAGCTTGAGTATTGGGACAGCCCAAGAGACCCAGTACTTC.

The CDR3: CASSTPLTGGPNTGELFF. CDR3 bases: TGTGCCAGCAGTACGCCTCTGACCGGGGGACCGAACACCGGGGAGCTGTTTTTT. The V call is TRBV13, the J call TRBJ2-2; a possible D gene is TRBD2 (6 bases). Germline V gene lookup returns CDR1 PRHDT and CDR2 FYEKMQ (reference sequence). Trimming pared 6 bases from V and 0 bases from J, leaving 20 bases between. This CDR3 spans 18 amino acids.